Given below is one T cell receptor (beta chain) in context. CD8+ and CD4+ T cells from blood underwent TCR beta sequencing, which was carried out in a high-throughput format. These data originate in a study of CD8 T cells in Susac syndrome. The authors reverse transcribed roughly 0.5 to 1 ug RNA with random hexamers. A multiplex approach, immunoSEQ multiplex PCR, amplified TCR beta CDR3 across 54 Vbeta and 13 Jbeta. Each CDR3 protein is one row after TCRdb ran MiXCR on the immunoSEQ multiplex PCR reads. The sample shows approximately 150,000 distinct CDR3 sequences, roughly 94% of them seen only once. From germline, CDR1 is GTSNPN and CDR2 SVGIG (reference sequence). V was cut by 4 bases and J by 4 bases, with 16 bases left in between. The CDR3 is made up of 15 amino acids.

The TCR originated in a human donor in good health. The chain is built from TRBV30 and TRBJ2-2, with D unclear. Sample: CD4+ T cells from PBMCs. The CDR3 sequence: CAWTRHPAGTGELFF. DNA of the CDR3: TGTGCCTGGACCAGACATCCCGCTGGCACCGGGGAGCTGTTTTTT.